This section outlines one T cell receptor (beta chain) sequence together with its context. Its antigen is still unknown. This record comes from a study of PD-1 blockade in classical Hodgkin lymphoma. Findings and limits, study-wide: Excluded were patients who started nivolumab under 1 year after ASCT, a group that had lower diversity. It was among complete responders that baseline diversity resembled that of newly diagnosed patients.

Each and every patient relapsed after autologous stem cell transplantation, and patients got differing brentuximab vedotin exposure. Profiling relied on immunoSEQ multiplex PCR, and the TCRdb table lists in-frame clones only, not all of them. The profile shows tens of thousands of clones, 75% to 90% of them singletons. The germline gives CDR1 MNHNY, CDR2 SVGAGI (reference sequence). This CDR3 is 15 amino acids long. V was shortened by 5 bases and J by 6 bases, with 16 bases between the two germline ends. The sample in question was peripheral blood mononuclear cells (PBMCs), obtained at baseline. The source of this sequence is a human donor with classical Hodgkin lymphoma. The chain links TRBV6-6 to TRBJ2-2; tentative D call: TRBD2 (6 bases). CDR3 nucleotides: TGTGCCAGCAGTCCCCGGAGGGACGGAGCCGGGGAGCTGTTTTTT. It yields the protein CASSPRRDGAGELFF.